This TCR beta chain is drawn from a study of tumor-infiltrating lymphocytes in primary liver carcinoma. By share, this clonotype counts as hyperexpanded. From germline, CDR1 is MNHEY and CDR2 SVGAGI. After removal of 5 bases from V and 4 bases from J, the junction contained 6 bases not matched to a gene. This CDR3 comprises 15 residues. Joint extraction of RNA and DNA used about 17-31 mg of bulk tissue that was unsorted. TCR beta cDNA was made from 500 ng total RNA with a constant-region primer. ARM-PCR, slightly modified, supplied the TCR beta libraries through three nested multiplex PCR rounds. With TRBV1-TRBV30 forward primers and a C-beta reverse primer, the first two PCR rounds were run for about 10 cycles each. From the multiplex PCR reads, TCRdb called clonotypes with MiXCR, one entry per CDR3 protein. In the table there are 20,000 to 25,000 distinct CDR3 sequences, 75% to 80% of which are singletons.

The sequencing input was liver tumor tissue from sampling region 1. The subset was: tumor region T1, superior pole. The sequence was obtained from a woman younger than 45 with primary liver carcinoma and hepatitis B virus infection. The gene calls are TRBV6-5 and TRBJ2-2; 8 nucleotides align to TRBD1. The chain's CDR3 is CASSPRTGFTGELFF. CDR3 bases: TGTGCCAGCAGTCCGCGGACAGGGTTCACCGGGGAGCTGTTTTTT.